Listed below are T cell receptor beta chains from one sample, sequenced in a study of cytomegalovirus exposure and HLA in healthy donors. Only in-frame clones appear in the TCRdb table, and some are missing; sequencing was by immunoSEQ multiplex PCR. The data hold about 43,000 clones, with roughly 90% observed a single time. Sequencing was done on a sample of PBMCs. The receptor source for this set is a man aged 18 to 29 in good health and CMV-seronegative. Both conserved end residues are part of each CDR3. The D gene is left open where the match is weak. Clone size is given for some rows only: seen once, a few or many times, or a class if the clone is expanded.

v_call	cdr3_length	j_call	clone_size	d_call	cdr3_aa	cdr3_nt
TRBV6-5	14	TRBJ1-1	NA	TRBD1	CASSDGQGRPEAFF	TGTGCCAGCAGTGACGGACAGGGGAGGCCTGAAGCTTTCTTT
TRBV9	14	TRBJ2-3	once	TRBD2	CASTGGAGTDTQYF	TGTGCCAGCACCGGGGGGGCCGGCACAGATACGCAGTATTTT
TRBV9	14	TRBJ1-2	NA	TRBD1	CASSPGQGVYGYTF	TGTGCCAGCAGCCCAGGACAGGGGGTCTATGGCTACACCTTC
TRBV4-3	16	TRBJ2-7	NA	NA	CASSQGAGLISYEQYF	TGCGCCAGCAGCCAAGGAGCTGGACTTATTTCCTACGAGCAGTACTTC
TRBV4-2	14	TRBJ1-4	NA	TRBD1	CASRPGTANEKLFF	TGTGCCAGCAGACCCGGGACAGCGAATGAAAAACTGTTTTTT
TRBV19	15	TRBJ1-2	NA	TRBD1	CASSPRTGRTYGYTF	TGTGCCAGTAGTCCCCGGACAGGGCGTACCTATGGCTACACCTTC
TRBV7-2	15	TRBJ2-7	NA	TRBD2	CASSPGTSGSYEQYF	TGTGCCAGCAGCCCAGGGACTAGCGGGTCCTACGAGCAGTACTTC
TRBV18	17	TRBJ2-5	NA	TRBD2	CASSPPSGGARQETQYF	TGTGCCAGCTCACCACCGAGCGGGGGGGCGAGGCAAGAGACCCAGTACTTC
TRBV7-8	15	TRBJ1-3	NA	NA	CASSLDRQTVNTIYF	TGTGCCAGCAGCTTAGATCGGCAGACAGTAAACACCATATATTTT
TRBV7-8	16	TRBJ2-1	few	NA	CASSLDPGLSANEQFF	TGTGCCAGCAGCTTAGATCCAGGCCTCTCGGCGAATGAGCAGTTCTTC
TRBV6-1	15	TRBJ2-1	NA	TRBD2	CASSARTSGLNEQFF	TGTGCCAGCAGTGCACGGACTAGCGGCCTCAATGAGCAGTTCTTC
TRBV27	15	TRBJ2-1	NA	NA	CASSLSWGVYNEQFF	TGTGCCAGCAGTTTATCTTGGGGGGTCTACAATGAGCAGTTCTTC
TRBV4-3	14	TRBJ2-7	NA	TRBD1	CASSQDTGGYEQYF	TGCGCCAGCAGCCAAGATACAGGGGGCTACGAGCAGTACTTC
TRBV19	14	TRBJ1-3	NA	NA	CASSGQVLGNTIYF	TGTGCCAGTAGTGGGCAGGTCCTAGGAAACACCATATATTTT
TRBV5-1	15	TRBJ2-7	once	TRBD1	CASSFLNPGQGEQYF	TGCGCCAGCAGCTTTTTAAACCCGGGACAGGGTGAGCAGTACTTC
TRBV5-1	11	TRBJ1-1	NA	NA	CASSLDREAFF	TGCGCCAGCAGCCTAGACAGGGAAGCTTTCTTT
TRBV27	16	TRBJ2-6	NA	NA	CASSWAASSGANVLTF	TGTGCCAGCAGTTGGGCAGCCAGCTCTGGGGCCAACGTCCTGACTTTC
TRBV5-1	15	TRBJ2-2	once	TRBD1	CASSGVVTGAGELFF	TGCGCCAGCAGCGGAGTAGTTACAGGGGCCGGGGAGCTGTTTTTT
TRBV25-1	15	TRBJ1-4	NA	NA	CASSGPTATNEKLFF	TGTGCCAGCAGTGGACCGACAGCAACTAATGAAAAACTGTTTTTT
TRBV2	14	TRBJ2-1	NA	TRBD1	CASSRTGGYNEQFF	TGTGCCAGCAGTAGGACAGGGGGCTACAATGAGCAGTTCTTC
TRBV25-1	13	TRBJ1-1	NA	TRBD1	CASSAWDRSSAFF	TGTGCCAGCAGTGCGTGGGACAGGTCTTCGGCTTTCTTT
TRBV7-6	16	TRBJ2-5	NA	TRBD2	CASSLQRAGGLETQYF	TGTGCCAGCAGCTTACAGAGGGCGGGGGGGCTGGAGACCCAGTACTTC
TRBV5-6	15	TRBJ2-5	NA	TRBD1	CASSGDRGWTETQYF	TGTGCCAGCAGCGGGGACAGGGGGTGGACGGAGACCCAGTACTTC
TRBV6-1	13	TRBJ1-4	NA	NA	CASRRSANEKLFF	TGTGCCAGCAGAAGATCGGCTAATGAAAAACTGTTTTTT
TRBV9	16	TRBJ2-2	NA	TRBD2	CASSQSGGRPTGELFF	TGTGCCAGCAGCCAAAGCGGCGGGAGGCCCACCGGGGAGCTGTTTTTT
TRBV7-9	17	TRBJ1-1	NA	NA	CASSRPPVGGRGTEAFF	TGTGCCAGCAGCCGCCCCCCTGTAGGGGGAAGGGGCACTGAAGCTTTCTTT
TRBV20-1	11	TRBJ2-1	NA	NA	CSARTRGEQFF	TGCAGTGCAAGAACCCGAGGTGAGCAGTTCTTC
TRBV6-5	16	TRBJ1-1	NA	TRBD1	CASSYSKGQGYTEAFF	TGTGCCAGCAGTTACTCGAAGGGACAGGGATACACTGAAGCTTTCTTT
TRBV29-1	14	TRBJ2-3	NA	NA	CSVERFPGTDTQYF	TGCAGCGTGGAGAGGTTCCCCGGCACAGATACGCAGTATTTT
TRBV2	15	TRBJ2-2	NA	NA	CASSEVSAATGELFF	TGTGCCAGCAGTGAAGTTAGCGCGGCCACCGGGGAGCTGTTTTTT
TRBV4-3	17	TRBJ1-5	NA	NA	CASSQDSTGYSNQPQHF	TGCGCCAGCAGCCAAGATAGCACAGGGTATAGCAATCAGCCCCAGCATTTT
TRBV29-1	15	TRBJ1-2	NA	TRBD1	CSVEVRDRGVSGYTF	TGCAGCGTTGAAGTTCGGGACAGGGGCGTGTCTGGCTACACCTTC
TRBV19	14	TRBJ1-4	NA	NA	CASSIGDNQGKLFF	TGTGCCAGTAGTATTGGCGACAACCAGGGAAAACTGTTTTTT
TRBV7-9	13	TRBJ1-2	once	NA	CASTEARNYGYTF	TGTGCCAGCACCGAAGCGAGAAACTATGGCTACACCTTC
TRBV6-5	14	TRBJ2-3	NA	NA	CASRIGGQADTQYF	TGTGCCAGCCGCATCGGGGGGCAGGCAGATACGCAGTATTTT
TRBV18	13	TRBJ1-3	NA	TRBD1	CASSPSLRDREDF	TGTGCCAGCTCACCAAGTCTGAGGGACAGAGAAGATTTT
TRBV6-1	14	TRBJ1-5	NA	NA	CASSEIVSNQPQHF	TGTGCCAGCAGCGAGATAGTTAGCAATCAGCCCCAGCATTTT
TRBV19	16	TRBJ1-5	NA	TRBD1	CASSPGQGAYSQPQHF	TGTGCCAGTAGTCCGGGACAGGGGGCCTATAGTCAGCCCCAGCATTTT
TRBV9	16	TRBJ1-1	NA	TRBD1	CASSGGQGLVGDEAFF	TGTGCCAGCAGCGGAGGACAGGGCCTGGTGGGAGATGAAGCTTTCTTT
TRBV11-2	15	TRBJ1-2	NA	NA	CASSISAARSDGYTF	TGTGCCAGCAGCATTAGTGCGGCTAGATCGGATGGCTACACCTTC
TRBV18	14	TRBJ1-4	NA	NA	CASSQGGANEKLFF	TGTGCCAGCTCACAAGGGGGGGCTAATGAAAAACTGTTTTTT
TRBV19	14	TRBJ1-3	NA	TRBD1	CASGQANSGNTIYF	TGTGCCAGTGGACAGGCGAACTCTGGAAACACCATATATTTT
TRBV5-1	17	TRBJ2-1	NA	TRBD2	CASSLALAGRAVHEQFF	TGCGCCAGCAGCTTGGCACTAGCGGGGCGGGCAGTCCATGAGCAGTTCTTC
TRBV5-8	17	TRBJ2-5	NA	TRBD2	CASSIRLAGVYQETQYF	TGTGCCAGCAGCATCCGACTAGCGGGAGTCTACCAAGAGACCCAGTACTTC
TRBV7-3	15	TRBJ2-1	NA	TRBD2	CASSLRTSGFNEQFF	TGTGCCAGCAGCTTAAGGACTAGCGGGTTCAATGAGCAGTTCTTC
TRBV11-2	14	TRBJ1-4	once	TRBD1	CASSPQGAGEKLFF	TGTGCCAGCAGCCCACAGGGGGCGGGCGAAAAACTGTTTTTT
TRBV5-1	15	TRBJ1-6	NA	TRBD1	CASSLGQGGDSPLHF	TGCGCCAGCAGCTTGGGACAGGGAGGAGATTCACCCCTCCACTTT
TRBV5-4	13	TRBJ2-7	NA	TRBD1	CASSPTTGPEQYF	TGTGCCAGCAGTCCTACGACAGGGCCCGAGCAGTACTTC
TRBV28	15	TRBJ1-2	NA	NA	CASSTTTGSIYGYTF	TGTGCCAGCAGTACCACCACAGGTTCAATCTATGGCTACACCTTC
TRBV5-1	14	TRBJ1-1	NA	NA	CASSLENLNTEAFF	TGCGCCAGCAGCTTGGAGAACTTGAACACTGAAGCTTTCTTT